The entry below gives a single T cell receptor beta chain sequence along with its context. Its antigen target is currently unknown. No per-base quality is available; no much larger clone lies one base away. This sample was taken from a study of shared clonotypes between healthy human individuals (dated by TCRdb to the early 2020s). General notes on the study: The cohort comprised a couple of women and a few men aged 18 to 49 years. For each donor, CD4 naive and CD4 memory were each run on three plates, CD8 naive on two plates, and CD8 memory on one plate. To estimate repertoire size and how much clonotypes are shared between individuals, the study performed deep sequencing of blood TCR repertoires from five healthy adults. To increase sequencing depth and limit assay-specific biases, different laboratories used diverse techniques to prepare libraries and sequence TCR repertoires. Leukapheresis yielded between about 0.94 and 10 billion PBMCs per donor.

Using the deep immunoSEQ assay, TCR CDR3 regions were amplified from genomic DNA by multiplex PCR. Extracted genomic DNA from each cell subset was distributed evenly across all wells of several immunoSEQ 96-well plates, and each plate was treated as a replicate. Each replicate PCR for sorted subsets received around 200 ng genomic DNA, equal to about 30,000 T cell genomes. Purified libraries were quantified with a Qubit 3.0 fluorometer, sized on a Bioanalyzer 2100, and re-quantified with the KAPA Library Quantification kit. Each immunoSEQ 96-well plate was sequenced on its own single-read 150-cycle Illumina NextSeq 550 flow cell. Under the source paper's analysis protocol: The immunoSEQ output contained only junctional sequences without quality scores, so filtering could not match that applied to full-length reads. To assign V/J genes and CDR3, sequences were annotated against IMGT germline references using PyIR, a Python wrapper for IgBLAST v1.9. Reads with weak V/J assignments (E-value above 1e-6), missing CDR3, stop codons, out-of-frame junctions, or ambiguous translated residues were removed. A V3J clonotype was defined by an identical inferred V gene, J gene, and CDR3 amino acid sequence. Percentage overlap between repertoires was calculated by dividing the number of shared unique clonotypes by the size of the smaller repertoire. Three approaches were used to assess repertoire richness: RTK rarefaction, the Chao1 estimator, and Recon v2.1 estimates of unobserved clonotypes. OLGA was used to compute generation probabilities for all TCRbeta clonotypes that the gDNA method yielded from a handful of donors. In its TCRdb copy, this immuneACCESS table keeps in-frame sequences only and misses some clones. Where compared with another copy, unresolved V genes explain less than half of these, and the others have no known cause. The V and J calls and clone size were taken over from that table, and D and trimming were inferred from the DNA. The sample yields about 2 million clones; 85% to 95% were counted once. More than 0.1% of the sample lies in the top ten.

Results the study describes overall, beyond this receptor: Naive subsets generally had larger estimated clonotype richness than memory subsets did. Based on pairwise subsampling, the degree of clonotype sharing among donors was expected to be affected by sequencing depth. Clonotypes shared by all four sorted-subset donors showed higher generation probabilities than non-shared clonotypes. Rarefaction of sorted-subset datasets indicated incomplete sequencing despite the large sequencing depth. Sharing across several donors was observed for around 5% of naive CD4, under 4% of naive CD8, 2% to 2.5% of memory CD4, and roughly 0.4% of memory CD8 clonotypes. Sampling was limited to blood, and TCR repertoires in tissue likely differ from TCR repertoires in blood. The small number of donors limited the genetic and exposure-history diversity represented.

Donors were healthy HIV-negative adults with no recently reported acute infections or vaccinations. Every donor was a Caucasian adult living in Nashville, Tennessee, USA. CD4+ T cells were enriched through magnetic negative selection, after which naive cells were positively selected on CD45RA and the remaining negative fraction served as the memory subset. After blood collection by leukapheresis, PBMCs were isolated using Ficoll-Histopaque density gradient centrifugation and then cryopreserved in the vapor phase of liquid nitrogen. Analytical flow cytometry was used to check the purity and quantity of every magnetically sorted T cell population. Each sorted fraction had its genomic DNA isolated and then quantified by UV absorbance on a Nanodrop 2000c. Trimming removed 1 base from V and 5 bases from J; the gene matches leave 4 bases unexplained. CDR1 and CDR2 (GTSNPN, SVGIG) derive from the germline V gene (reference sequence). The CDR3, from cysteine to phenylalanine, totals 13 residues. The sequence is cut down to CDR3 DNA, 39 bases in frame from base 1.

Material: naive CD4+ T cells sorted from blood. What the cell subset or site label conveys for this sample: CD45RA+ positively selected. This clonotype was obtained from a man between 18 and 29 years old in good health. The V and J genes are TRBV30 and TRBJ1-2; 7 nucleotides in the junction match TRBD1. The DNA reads TGTGCCTGGAGTGAGGGGGCTCCTTATGGCTACACCTTC. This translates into CAWSEGAPYGYTF.